This T cell receptor beta chain originates from a study of blood T cell repertoires in COVID-19. Study details: Acute and convalescent COVID-19 samples came from the United States, Italy and Spain. PBMCs, B-cell-depleted T cells, or T cells provided the cDNA or gDNA that made up the material.

Source study methods: Reference gene primer amplification yielded estimated nucleated cell counts. The protocol was immunoSEQ multiplex PCR, while the TCRdb copy is restricted to in-frame clones and leaves out a portion. V and J calls and clone size follow that table, whereas D and trimming were derived from the DNA. The sample lists hundreds of thousands of clones, about 83% occurring once. Looked up from germline, CDR1 is LNHDA and CDR2 is SQIVND (reference sequence). The CDR3 covers 13 residues. Between the trimmed V and J ends, which lost 3 bases and 9 bases, there was a span of 12 bases. A Seattle source enrolled patients during active infection and followed them longitudinally.

The chain uses TRBV19 and TRBJ1-5, with D tentatively TRBD1 (5 bases). Input material: peripheral blood. This TCR came from a young woman with COVID-19, enrolled during active disease. CDR3 DNA: TGTGCCAGTAGTATTGGCCAGGGTGGGCCCCAGCATTTT. Amino acids: CASSIGQGGPQHF.